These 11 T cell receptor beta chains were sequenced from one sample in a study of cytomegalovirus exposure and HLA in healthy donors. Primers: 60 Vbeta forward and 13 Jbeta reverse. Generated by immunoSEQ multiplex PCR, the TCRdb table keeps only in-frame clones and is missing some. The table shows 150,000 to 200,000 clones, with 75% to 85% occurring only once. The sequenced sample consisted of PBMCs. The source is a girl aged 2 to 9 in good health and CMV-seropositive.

The CDR3: CASSSSGQGRTGELFF. CDR3 DNA: TGTGCCAGCAGCTCATCCGGACAGGGACGCACCGGGGAGCTGTTTTTT. This chain connects TRBV11-2 to TRBJ2-2; 8 bases map to TRBD1. Germline V lookup: CDR1 SGHAT, CDR2 FQNNGV. The CDR3 sequence is 16 residues long. Trimming cost V 4 bases and J 4 bases; bases outside gene matches: 8.

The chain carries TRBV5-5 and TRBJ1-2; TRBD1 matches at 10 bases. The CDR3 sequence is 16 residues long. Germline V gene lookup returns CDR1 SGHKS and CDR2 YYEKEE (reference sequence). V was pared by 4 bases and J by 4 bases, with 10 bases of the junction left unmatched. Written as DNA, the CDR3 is TGTGCCAGCAGCCCTAGACAGGGGGCTATGGGCTATGGCTACACCTTC. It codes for CASSPRQGAMGYGYTF.

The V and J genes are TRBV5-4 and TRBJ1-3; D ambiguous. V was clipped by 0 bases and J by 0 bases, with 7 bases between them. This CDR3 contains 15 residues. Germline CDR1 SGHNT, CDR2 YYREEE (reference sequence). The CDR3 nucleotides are TGTGCCAGCAGCTTGGTCCCGAGCTCTGGAAACACCATATATTTT. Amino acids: CASSLVPSSGNTIYF. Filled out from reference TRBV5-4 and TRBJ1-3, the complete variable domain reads ETGVTQSPTHLIKTRGQQVTLRCSSQSGHNTVSWYQQALGQGPQFIFQYYREEENGRGNFPPRFSGLQFPNYSSELNVNALELDDSALYLCASSLVPSSGNTIYFGEGSWLTVV.

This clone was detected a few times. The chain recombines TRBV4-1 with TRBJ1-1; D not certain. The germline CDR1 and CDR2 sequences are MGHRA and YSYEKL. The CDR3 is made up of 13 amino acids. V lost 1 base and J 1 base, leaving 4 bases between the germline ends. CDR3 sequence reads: CASSQVRNTEAFF. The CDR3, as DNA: TGCGCCAGCAGCCAAGTGAGGAACACTGAAGCTTTCTTT.

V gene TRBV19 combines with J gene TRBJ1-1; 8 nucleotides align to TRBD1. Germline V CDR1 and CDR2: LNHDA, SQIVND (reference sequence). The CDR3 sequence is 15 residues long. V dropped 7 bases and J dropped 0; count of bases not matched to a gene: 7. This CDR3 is CASISRDRLNTEAFF. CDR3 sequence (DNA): TGTGCCAGTATCTCGAGGGACAGGCTGAACACTGAAGCTTTCTTT.

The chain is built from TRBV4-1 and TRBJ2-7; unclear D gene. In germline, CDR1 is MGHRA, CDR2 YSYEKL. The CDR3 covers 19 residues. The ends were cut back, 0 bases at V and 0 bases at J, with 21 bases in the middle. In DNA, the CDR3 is TGCGCCAGCAGCCAAGATCCTCTCGTCCTCGAAAGTAGCTCCTACGAGCAGTACTTC. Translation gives CASSQDPLVLESSSYEQYF.

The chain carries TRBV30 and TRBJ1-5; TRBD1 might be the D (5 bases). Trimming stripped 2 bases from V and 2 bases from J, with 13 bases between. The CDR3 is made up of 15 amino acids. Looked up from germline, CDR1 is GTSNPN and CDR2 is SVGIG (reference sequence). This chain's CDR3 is CAWSRAGRRNQPQHF. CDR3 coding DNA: TGTGCCTGGAGTCGGGCAGGGCGCCGCAATCAGCCCCAGCATTTT.

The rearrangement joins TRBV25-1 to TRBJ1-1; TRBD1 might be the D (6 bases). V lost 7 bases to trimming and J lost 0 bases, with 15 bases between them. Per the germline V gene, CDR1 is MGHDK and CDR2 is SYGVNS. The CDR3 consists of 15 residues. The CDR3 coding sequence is TGTGCCAGCAATAGGCAGGGGTCCATGAACACTGAAGCTTTCTTT. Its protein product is CASNRQGSMNTEAFF.

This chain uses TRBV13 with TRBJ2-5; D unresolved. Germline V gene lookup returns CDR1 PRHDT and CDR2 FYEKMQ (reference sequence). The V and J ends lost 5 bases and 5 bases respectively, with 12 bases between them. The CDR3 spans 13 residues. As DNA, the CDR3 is TGTGCCAGCAGCGCGAGGATGAAGGAGACCCAGTACTTC. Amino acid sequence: CASSARMKETQYF. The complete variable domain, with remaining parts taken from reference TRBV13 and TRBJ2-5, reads AAGVIQSPRHLIKEKRETATLKCYPIPRHDTVYWYQQGPGQDPQFLISFYEKMQSDKGSIPDRFSAQQFSDYHSELNMSSLELGDSALYFCASSARMKETQYFGPGTRLLVL.

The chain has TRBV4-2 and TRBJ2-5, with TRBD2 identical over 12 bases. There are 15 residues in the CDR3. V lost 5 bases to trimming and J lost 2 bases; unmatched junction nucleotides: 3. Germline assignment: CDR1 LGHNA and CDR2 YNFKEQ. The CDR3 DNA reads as TGTGCCAGCAGCTCTAGCGGGAGGGATCAAGAGACCCAGTACTTC. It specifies CASSSSGRDQETQYF.

The chain's CDR3 is CAWTGGLKSPLHF. The CDR3 bases are TGTGCCTGGACGGGGGGCTTGAAGTCACCCCTCCACTTT. The chain uses TRBV30 and TRBJ1-6; D possibly corresponds to TRBD1 (6 bases). With 4 bases removed from V and 10 bases from J, the gap between germline ends came to 14 bases. The CDR3 has 13 amino acids. The germline gives CDR1 GTSNPN, CDR2 SVGIG (reference sequence).